The clone carrying this T cell receptor beta chain appeared a few times. Its target is not known. Trimming took off 4 bases at V and 8 bases at J, with 18 bases between the two ends. Germline V gene data show CDR1 as SGHNT and CDR2 as YYREEE (reference sequence). This CDR3 is 15 amino acids long. A mixed TRB-A/B primer pool amplified rearranged TRB by multiplex touch-down PCR. TCRdb reanalysed the multiplex PCR reads using MiXCR and keeps one entry per CDR3 protein. The sample lists a few thousand distinct CDR3 sequences, less than 75% occurring once. The data stem from a study of T cell repertoires in aging, cancer and after chemotherapy. Study-wide points: Median generation probability rose over the chemotherapy interval in each cancer cohort, suggesting rebound thymic output.

Amplification of TCR beta used genomic DNA extracted from peripheral blood. V gene TRBV5-4 combines with J gene TRBJ1-4, with a weak D call TRBD1 (5 bases). This sequence originates from a human donor with a solid tumor. Sequences were obtained from blood. CDR3 amino acids: CASSEGPDGGEKLFF. The CDR3 DNA follows: TGTGCCAGCAGCGAGGGCCCGGACGGGGGGGAAAAACTGTTTTTT.